There are a few counts of the clone carrying this T cell receptor beta chain. In the authors' workflow: Amplified reference gene primers provided the basis for estimating nucleated cell counts. Here immunoSEQ multiplex PCR was the method, and the copy in TCRdb shows in-frame clones only, minus some. Clone size and the V and J calls come from that table; the DNA yielded D and trimming. In the table there are about 200,000 clones, roughly 82% of which are singletons. Seattle-derived patients entered the study during active infection and were followed longitudinally. This sample was taken from a study of blood T cell repertoires in COVID-19. Study as a whole: Some COVID-19 samples were acute and others convalescent; all came from the United States, Italy and Spain.

V was cut by 0 bases and J by 7 bases, with 13 bases left in between. Germline lookup yields CDR1 MNHEY and CDR2 SMNVEV (reference sequence). This CDR3 contains 14 residues. The origin of this receptor is an older woman with COVID-19, enrolled during active disease. Sequences were obtained from peripheral blood. This chain joins TRBV27 and TRBJ2-7; D is perhaps TRBD2 (6 bases). The DNA for the CDR3 is TGTGCCAGCAGTTTATCTGGAGGGGTGCGTGAGCAGTACTTC. Translation gives CASSLSGGVREQYF.